Each of the 18 T cell receptor beta chains below was sequenced from the same sample in a study of T cells in Graves' hyperthyroidism and ophthalmopathy. The source material, RNA transcripts, was used to amplify TCR beta CDR3 regions. In the first-round RT-PCR of the TCR CDR3, the HTBI primer set was used. TCRdb reprocessed the multiplex PCR reads with MiXCR, giving one entry per CDR3 protein. This table holds roughly 380,000 distinct CDR3 sequences, 18% found once. Material: blood. The receptors originated from a woman in her thirties or forties with Graves' ophthalmopathy.

This clonotype was seen many times. The chain carries TRBV12-3 or TRBV12-4 and TRBJ2-7, with D perhaps being TRBD1 or TRBD2 (5 bases each). CDR3 length: 16 residues. The V gene lost 6 bases and the J gene lost 2 bases, with 20 bases spanning the gap. CDR3 sequence reads: CASRRGSGIGTYEQYF. The CDR3 DNA is TGTGCCAGCAGGCGAGGGTCAGGGATTGGGACCTACGAGCAGTACTTC.

This clonotype appeared many times. V is TRBV28 and J is TRBJ1-1; D is uncertain. The CDR3 sequence is 14 residues long. Trimming removed 6 bases at V and 1 base at J, with 12 bases between. Germline loops: CDR1 MDHEN, CDR2 SYDVKM. CDR3 amino acids: CASREDLANTEAFF. CDR3 coding DNA: TGTGCCAGCAGGGAAGACTTGGCGAACACTGAAGCTTTCTTT.

The chain combines TRBV7-8 with TRBJ2-7, with D perhaps matching TRBD1 or TRBD2 (5 bases each). The CDR3 runs to 17 residues. V lost 5 bases to trimming and J lost 0 bases, with 20 bases between them. CDR1 and CDR2 from the germline V gene are SGHVS and FQNEAQ. The CDR3 loop is CASSHGTARLVSYEQYF. The CDR3 DNA is TGTGCCAGCAGCCACGGGACGGCCAGACTGGTCTCCTACGAGCAGTACTTC.

The J gene is TRBJ2-5, the V gene TRBV20-1; the match to TRBD1 covers 9 bases. The CDR3 extends over 13 amino acids. Germline assignment: CDR1 DFQATT and CDR2 SNEGSKA (reference sequence). J was trimmed by 5 bases and V by 5 bases; bases with no gene match: 6. CDR3 region: CSAHNRGQETQYF. Written as DNA, the CDR3 is TGCAGTGCTCACAACAGGGGGCAGGAGACCCAGTACTTC.

This clonotype was recorded many times. The rearrangement links TRBV6-5 to TRBJ1-1, with D perhaps TRBD1 (5 bases). Trimming removed 4 bases at V and 3 bases at J, with 9 bases between. The CDR3 loop spans 13 amino acids. Germline V gene lookup returns CDR1 MNHEY and CDR2 SVGAGI. The CDR3: CASSFQGHTEAFF. CDR3 in DNA: TGTGCCAGCAGTTTCCAGGGCCACACTGAAGCTTTCTTT.

This clonotype was seen repeatedly, ten times or more. The chain joins TRBV6-4 to TRBJ1-2; D is uncertain. The germline CDR1 and CDR2 sequences are MRHNA and SNTAGT. V was clipped by 0 bases and J by 2 bases, with 13 bases between them. The length of the CDR3 is 16 residues. CDR3 protein: CASSDSKSVRNYGYTF. For the CDR3, the DNA is TGTGCCAGCAGTGACTCGAAGTCAGTCAGAAACTATGGCTACACCTTC.

This clonotype appeared many times. The DNA of the CDR3 is TGTGCCAGCAGCTTTCAAGCGGGACAGCCGAAAAGGGACTATGGCTACACCTTC. Its protein product is CASSFQAGQPKRDYGYTF. The chain couples TRBV11-1 to TRBJ1-2, with TRBD1 matching 7 bases. After removal of 3 bases from V and 3 bases from J, the junction contained 16 bases not matched to a gene. The CDR3 is made up of 18 amino acids. In germline, CDR1 is SGHAT, CDR2 FQDESV (reference sequence).

This clonotype has a count of ten or more. This chain uses TRBV28 with TRBJ2-2; 14 nucleotides agree with TRBD2. CDR3 length: 15 residues. The germline V gene encodes CDR1 MDHEN and CDR2 SYDVKM. The trim removed 6 bases at V and 6 bases at J, leaving 3 bases unmatched. CDR3 amino acids: CASRWTSGRPGELFF. CDR3 nucleotides: TGTGCCAGCAGGTGGACTAGCGGGAGGCCCGGGGAGCTGTTTTTT.

This clonotype was picked up many times. CDR3 region: CASSGWVRGGQGEQYF. The CDR3 region has the DNA TGTGCCAGCAGCGGATGGGTGAGAGGAGGCCAGGGAGAGCAGTACTTC. The chain joins TRBV7-6 to TRBJ2-7, with D perhaps assigned TRBD1 or TRBD2 (5 bases each). Trimming removed 5 bases at V and 7 bases at J, with 24 bases between. From germline, CDR1 is SGHVS and CDR2 FNYEAQ. The CDR3 totals 16 residues.

The sample holds many counts of this clonotype. This chain connects TRBV6-1 to TRBJ2-5, with D perhaps TRBD2 (6 bases). This CDR3 has 15 amino acids. V was cut by 4 bases and J by 3 bases, with 15 bases left in between. Germline CDR1 MNHNS, CDR2 SASEGT. The CDR3 bases are TGTGCCAGCAGTGGATTTTTTGGAGGGAAAGAGACCCAGTACTTC. Protein product: CASSGFFGGKETQYF.

The table lists this clonotype with many counts. The chain recombines TRBV19 with TRBJ2-4; tentatively, D is TRBD2 (6 bases). The CDR3 spans 14 residues. CDR1 is LNHDA and CDR2 is SQIVND in the germline V gene (reference sequence). V dropped 4 bases and J dropped 6 bases, with 13 bases sitting between them. The CDR3 spells CASSTTLGGNIQYF. The CDR3 DNA follows: TGTGCCAGTAGTACCACCCTGGGAGGAAACATTCAGTACTTC. The full variable domain, in which reference TRBV19 and TRBJ2-4 provide the parts outside the CDR3, is DGGITQSPKYLFRKEGQNVTLSCEQNLNHDAMYWYRQDPGQGLRLIYYSQIVNDFQKGDIAEGYSVSREKKESFPLTVTSAQKNPTAFYLCASSTTLGGNIQYFGAGTRLSVL.

This clonotype has just a few counts. The rearrangement joins TRBV20-1 to TRBJ2-7; TRBD1 matches at 11 bases. With 5 bases clipped from V and 2 bases from J, the junction kept 5 bases outside the gene matches. The V gene's germline CDR1 is DFQATT and CDR2 SNEGSKA (reference sequence). CDR3 size: 14 residues. CDR3 protein: CSAGGTGGPYEQYF. DNA for the CDR3: TGCAGTGCTGGGGGGACAGGGGGGCCCTACGAGCAGTACTTC.

There are many counts of this clonotype. The V call is TRBV29-1, the J call TRBJ2-7; D remains ambiguous. Trimming shortened V by 4 bases and J by 0 bases, and 7 bases separated the two germline ends. This CDR3 spans 12 amino acids. Germline CDR1 and CDR2: SQVTM and ANQGSEA. The CDR3 here is CSVAMNSYEQYF. The DNA for the CDR3 is TGCAGCGTTGCCATGAACTCCTACGAGCAGTACTTC.

This clonotype was detected many times. The V and J genes are TRBV12-3 or TRBV12-4 and TRBJ2-2, with D perhaps matching TRBD1 or TRBD2 (7 bases each). The CDR3 is made up of 18 amino acids. V lost 3 bases, J lost 3 bases, and 20 bases lay in between. This CDR3 is CASSFGLGTAGYTGELFF. The CDR3 bases are TGTGCCAGCAGTTTCGGACTAGGGACAGCCGGCTACACCGGGGAGCTGTTTTTT.

The J gene is TRBJ2-5, the V gene TRBV10-3, with 7 bases matching TRBD2. The trim removed 7 bases at V and 2 bases at J, leaving 4 bases unmatched. Germline V lookup: CDR1 ENHRY, CDR2 SYGVKD. This CDR3 comprises 13 residues. The CDR3 DNA follows: TGTGCCATCAAGAGCGGGATGCAAGAGACCCAGTACTTC. It yields the protein CAIKSGMQETQYF.

This clonotype showed up many times. Written as DNA, the CDR3 is TGTGCCATCAGCCTGGACAGGGCGAACACTGAAGCTTTCTTT. Amino acid sequence: CAISLDRANTEAFF. The V gene is TRBV10-3, the J gene TRBJ1-1; TRBD1 agrees at 8 bases. The CDR3 is made up of 14 amino acids. J lost 1 base, V lost 6 bases, and 4 bases had no gene match. CDR1 ENHRY and CDR2 SYGVKD come from the germline V gene.

This clonotype appeared many times. The chain couples TRBV7-9 to TRBJ1-1; D perhaps matches TRBD1 (5 bases). Trimming pared 5 bases from V and 5 bases from J, leaving 18 bases between. Germline-derived CDR1 and CDR2 are SEHNR and FQNEAQ (reference sequence). The CDR3 runs to 15 residues. The CDR3 reads CASSPSGQGGTEAFF. Here the CDR3 DNA reads TGTGCCAGCAGCCCGTCCGGGCAGGGAGGGACTGAAGCTTTCTTT.

The table lists this clonotype with many counts. The genes are TRBV30 and TRBJ2-7; the D is unclear. CDR3 length: 11 amino acids. The germline CDR1 and CDR2 sequences are GTSNPN and SVGIG (reference sequence). Trimming stripped 0 bases from V and 6 bases from J, with 6 bases between. CDR3 nucleotides: TGTGCCTGGAGTGTAGGGCCCGAGCAGTACTTC. Residues: CAWSVGPEQYF.